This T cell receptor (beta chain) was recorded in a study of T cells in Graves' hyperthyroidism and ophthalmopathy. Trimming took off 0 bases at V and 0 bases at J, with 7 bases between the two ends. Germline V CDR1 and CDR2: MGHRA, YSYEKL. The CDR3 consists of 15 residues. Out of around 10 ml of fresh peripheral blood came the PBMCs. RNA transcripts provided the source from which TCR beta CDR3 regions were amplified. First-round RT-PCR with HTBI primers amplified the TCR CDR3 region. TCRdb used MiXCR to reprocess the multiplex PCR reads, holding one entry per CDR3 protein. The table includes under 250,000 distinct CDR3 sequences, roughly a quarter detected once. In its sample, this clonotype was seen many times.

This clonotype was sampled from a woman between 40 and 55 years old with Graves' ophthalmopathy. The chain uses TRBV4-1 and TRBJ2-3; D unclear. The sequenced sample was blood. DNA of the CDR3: TGCGCCAGCAGCCAAGATCCCCCTAGCACAGATACGCAGTATTTT. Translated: CASSQDPPSTDTQYF.